This paragraph reports one T cell receptor (beta chain). The data were taken from a study of T cell changes during pregnancy in multiple sclerosis. Germline CDR1 and CDR2: SGHVS and FQNEAQ. The CDR3 has 13 amino acids. The ends were cut back, 2 bases at V and 5 bases at J, with 7 bases in the middle. TCRdb's table, derived via immunoSEQ multiplex PCR, lists solely in-frame clones and lacks some. The sample lists 70,000 to 100,000 clones, about 94% occurring once. The chain combines TRBV7-8 with TRBJ1-5; no reliable D call. Sequences were derived from peripheral blood, sampled in the third trimester of pregnancy. This receptor was identified in a female donor with multiple sclerosis, enrolled in a pregnancy study. CDR3 amino acids: CASSLSADQPQHF. CDR3 nucleotides: TGTGCCAGCAGCTTAAGTGCGGATCAGCCCCAGCATTTT.